The clone carrying this T cell receptor beta chain was recorded many times. Its antigen is currently unknown. This entry comes from a study of T cells in Graves' hyperthyroidism and ophthalmopathy. PBMCs were sourced from around 10 ml fresh peripheral blood. V shed 5 bases and J shed 1 base, with 20 bases lying between them. The CDR3 is 17 amino acids. CDR1 SGHTA and CDR2 FQGNSA come from the germline V gene. Study-wide results and caveats: Patients with ophthalmopathy were separated from those with stable hyperthyroidism by a 13 V-J model. The blood repertoire included most of the expanded thyroid clonotypes above 0.001.

RNA transcripts were the template for amplifying TCR beta CDR3 regions. A set of HTBI primers served as the primers for a first-round RT-PCR of the TCR CDR3. TCRdb used MiXCR to reprocess the multiplex PCR reads, holding one entry per CDR3 protein. The table records about 350,000 distinct CDR3 sequences, around 18% of them present only once. Specimen: blood. The chain has TRBV7-2 and TRBJ1-1, with D maybe TRBD1 (5 bases). This TCR was sampled from a woman aged 35 to 49 with Graves' ophthalmopathy. This CDR3 is CASSVSLGGKANTEAFF. CDR3 DNA sequence: TGTGCCAGCAGCGTCAGTCTGGGGGGGAAAGCGAACACTGAAGCTTTCTTT.